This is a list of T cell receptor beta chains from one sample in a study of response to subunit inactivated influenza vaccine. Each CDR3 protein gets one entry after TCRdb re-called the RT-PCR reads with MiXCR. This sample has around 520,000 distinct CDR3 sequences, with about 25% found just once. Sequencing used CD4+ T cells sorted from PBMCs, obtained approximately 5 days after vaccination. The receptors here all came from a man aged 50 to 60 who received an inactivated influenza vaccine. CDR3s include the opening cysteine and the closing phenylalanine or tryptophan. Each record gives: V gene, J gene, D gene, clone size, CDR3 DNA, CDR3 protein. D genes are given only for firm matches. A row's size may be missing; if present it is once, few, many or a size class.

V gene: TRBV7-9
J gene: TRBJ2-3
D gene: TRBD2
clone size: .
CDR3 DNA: TGTGCCAGCAGCGCGTGGGGGGGTAGCACAGATACGCAGTATTTT
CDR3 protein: CASSAWGGSTDTQYF

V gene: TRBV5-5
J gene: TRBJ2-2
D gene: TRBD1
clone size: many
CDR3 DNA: TGTGCCAGCAGCTGGGAAGGACAGGCGAACACCGGGGAGCTGTTTTTT
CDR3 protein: CASSWEGQANTGELFF

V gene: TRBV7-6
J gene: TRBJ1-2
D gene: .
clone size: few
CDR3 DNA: TGTGCCAGCAGCTCGCTAGGGGGATATGGCTACACCTTC
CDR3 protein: CASSSLGGYGYTF

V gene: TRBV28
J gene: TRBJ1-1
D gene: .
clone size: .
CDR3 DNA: TGTGCCAGCCGGAGGGGATGGAACACTGAAGCTTTCTTT
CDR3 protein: CASRRGWNTEAFF

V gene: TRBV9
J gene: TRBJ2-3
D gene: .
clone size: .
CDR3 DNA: TGTGCCAGCAGCGTAGCCCTAGCTGGGGCAGATACGCAGTATTTT
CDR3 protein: CASSVALAGADTQYF

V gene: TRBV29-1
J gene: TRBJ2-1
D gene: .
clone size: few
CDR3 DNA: TGCAGCGTTTTCGGGGACTTATACAATGAGCAGTTCTTC
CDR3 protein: CSVFGDLYNEQFF

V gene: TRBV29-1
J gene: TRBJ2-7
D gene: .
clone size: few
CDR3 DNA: TGCAGCGTTGAAGGTCGGGGTACCTACGAGCAGTACTTC
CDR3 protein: CSVEGRGTYEQYF

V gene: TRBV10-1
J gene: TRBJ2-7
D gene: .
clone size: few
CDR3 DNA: TGCGCCAGCCCGGATAAGGGGAAACACGAGCAGTACTTC
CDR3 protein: CASPDKGKHEQYF

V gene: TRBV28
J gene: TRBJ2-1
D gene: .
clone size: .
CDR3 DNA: TGTGCCAGCAGTTTATCACAAGGTATAGGGTGGGATGAGCAGTTCTTC
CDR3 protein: CASSLSQGIGWDEQFF

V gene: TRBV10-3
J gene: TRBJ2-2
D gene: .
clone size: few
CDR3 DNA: TGTGCCATCAGCCAGAATGTTGGAGGCACCGGGGAGCTGTTTTTT
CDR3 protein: CAISQNVGGTGELFF

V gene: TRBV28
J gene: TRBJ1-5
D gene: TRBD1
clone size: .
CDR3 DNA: TGTGCCAGCAGCCCAGGGGGGACAGGGGTTGGTCAGCCCCAGCATTTT
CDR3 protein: CASSPGGTGVGQPQHF

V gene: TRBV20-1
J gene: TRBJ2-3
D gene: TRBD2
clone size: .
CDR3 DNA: TGCAGTGCCCTTAAGGGAGCGGGAGTGGGGGATACGCAGTATTTT
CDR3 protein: CSALKGAGVGDTQYF

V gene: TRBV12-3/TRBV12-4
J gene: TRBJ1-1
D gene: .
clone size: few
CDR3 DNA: TGTGCCAGCAGTTCCCGACACGTCGCACGGGCTTTCTTT
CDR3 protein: CASSSRHVARAFF